A selection of T cell receptor beta chains follows, all from one sample in a study of identical twins. MiXCR, run by TCRdb on the 5' RACE reads, gives a single entry per CDR3 protein. The data show 500,000 to 600,000 distinct CDR3 sequences, around 20% seen once. This same sample was also part of a study on T cells expressing NK-cell markers.

Sample: CD4+ T cells sorted from blood. Source of these receptors: a woman between 18 and 29 years old in good health. CDR3s include the opening cysteine and the closing phenylalanine or tryptophan. A D gene is named only where the DNA matches it firmly. Only some rows state a clone size, as once, few, many or a class for expanded clones.

cdr3_nt: TGTGCCAGCAGCTTAAGTCAAAGGAGGGGAAAGTACTTC
cdr3_aa: CASSLSQRRGKYF
v_call: TRBV7-2
d_call: NA
j_call: TRBJ2-7
clone_size: few

cdr3_nt: TGCAGTGCTCGTCTAGCGTTTAGAGATACGCAGTATTTT
cdr3_aa: CSARLAFRDTQYF
v_call: TRBV20-1
d_call: NA
j_call: TRBJ2-3
clone_size: few

cdr3_nt: TGCAGTGGATGGGTGGGACCGATGAACACTGAAGCTTTCTTT
cdr3_aa: CSGWVGPMNTEAFF
v_call: TRBV29-1
d_call: NA
j_call: TRBJ1-1
clone_size: NA

cdr3_nt: TGTGCCAGCAGCCCCGGGACAGGGGCGGGAGATACGCAGTATTTT
cdr3_aa: CASSPGTGAGDTQYF
v_call: TRBV7-9
d_call: TRBD1
j_call: TRBJ2-3
clone_size: NA

cdr3_nt: TGTGCCAGCAGCCCCTCTAACCCCTCCAATGAGCAGTTCTTC
cdr3_aa: CASSPSNPSNEQFF
v_call: TRBV12-3/TRBV12-4
d_call: NA
j_call: TRBJ2-1
clone_size: few

cdr3_nt: TGTGCCAGCAGCGTAGGTCTACAGGGAGATACGCAGTATTTT
cdr3_aa: CASSVGLQGDTQYF
v_call: TRBV9
d_call: NA
j_call: TRBJ2-3
clone_size: NA

cdr3_nt: TGTGCCAGCAGCCCCGAAGCGGGCTTCTACAATGAGCAGTTCTTC
cdr3_aa: CASSPEAGFYNEQFF
v_call: TRBV11-2
d_call: NA
j_call: TRBJ2-1
clone_size: once

cdr3_nt: TGCGCCAGCAGCTTGGGACAGTTCGAGACCCAGTACTTC
cdr3_aa: CASSLGQFETQYF
v_call: TRBV5-1
d_call: NA
j_call: TRBJ2-5
clone_size: few

cdr3_nt: TGTGCCATCACTATCGACCGTGACACTGAAGCTTTCTTT
cdr3_aa: CAITIDRDTEAFF
v_call: TRBV10-3
d_call: NA
j_call: TRBJ1-1
clone_size: few

cdr3_nt: TGTGCCAGCAGCGATGCGAGGGCCGCCAATGAGCAGTTCTTC
cdr3_aa: CASSDARAANEQFF
v_call: TRBV7-9
d_call: NA
j_call: TRBJ2-1
clone_size: NA

cdr3_nt: TGCAGTGTTCGTCCCTGGGACTTCACAGATACGCAGTATTTT
cdr3_aa: CSVRPWDFTDTQYF
v_call: TRBV20-1
d_call: NA
j_call: TRBJ2-3
clone_size: few

cdr3_nt: TGCGCCAGCAGCGCCGGACTAGCGGGAGATCATGAGCAGTTCTTC
cdr3_aa: CASSAGLAGDHEQFF
v_call: TRBV5-1
d_call: TRBD2
j_call: TRBJ2-1
clone_size: few

cdr3_nt: TGTGCCAGCAGTGCCGGGCCTCTTAGGGTCAGTGAGCAGTTCTTC
cdr3_aa: CASSAGPLRVSEQFF
v_call: TRBV2
d_call: NA
j_call: TRBJ2-1
clone_size: NA

cdr3_nt: TGCGCCAGCAGCATGGAGGGAAGCAATCAGCCCCAGCATTTT
cdr3_aa: CASSMEGSNQPQHF
v_call: TRBV5-1
d_call: NA
j_call: TRBJ1-5
clone_size: few

cdr3_nt: TGTGCCAGCCATTGGGACAGGCCGGGAGTGACCACCGGGGAGCTGTTTTTT
cdr3_aa: CASHWDRPGVTTGELFF
v_call: TRBV6-8
d_call: TRBD1
j_call: TRBJ2-2
clone_size: NA

cdr3_nt: TGTGCCAGCAGTACCAGAGATTTTTCTGCAGCTTTCTTT
cdr3_aa: CASSTRDFSAAFF
v_call: TRBV2
d_call: NA
j_call: TRBJ1-1
clone_size: NA

cdr3_nt: TGCGCCAGCAGCTTGGGGACAGGGAACACTGAAGCTTTCTTT
cdr3_aa: CASSLGTGNTEAFF
v_call: TRBV5-1
d_call: TRBD1
j_call: TRBJ1-1
clone_size: many

cdr3_nt: TGCAGTGCTAGAATGGCGGGAGTGTACGAGCAGTACTTC
cdr3_aa: CSARMAGVYEQYF
v_call: TRBV20-1
d_call: TRBD2
j_call: TRBJ2-7
clone_size: few

cdr3_nt: TGTGCCAGCAGCCAAGATGGGGATCGCTACGAGCAGTACTTC
cdr3_aa: CASSQDGDRYEQYF
v_call: TRBV4-2
d_call: NA
j_call: TRBJ2-7
clone_size: few

cdr3_nt: TGTGCCAGCACCCCATCAAGGAGGGCCGGGGTAGCCGGGGAGCTGTTTTTT
cdr3_aa: CASTPSRRAGVAGELFF
v_call: TRBV7-8
d_call: NA
j_call: TRBJ2-2
clone_size: NA

cdr3_nt: TGTGCCAGCAGTTTCGGATCGTCCACTGAAGCTTTCTTT
cdr3_aa: CASSFGSSTEAFF
v_call: TRBV7-9
d_call: NA
j_call: TRBJ1-1
clone_size: NA

cdr3_nt: TGCAGTGCTAGTGACAGAAAGATGGGTAATTCACCCCTCCACTTT
cdr3_aa: CSASDRKMGNSPLHF
v_call: TRBV20-1
d_call: NA
j_call: TRBJ1-6
clone_size: NA

cdr3_nt: TGTGCCAGCAGCTCCTTAGCGGGAGTCCTCAATGAGCAGTTCTTC
cdr3_aa: CASSSLAGVLNEQFF
v_call: TRBV11-2
d_call: TRBD2
j_call: TRBJ2-1
clone_size: NA

cdr3_nt: TGCAGTGCTAGCGCCTTAGTCCCGAACACTGAAGCTTTCTTT
cdr3_aa: CSASALVPNTEAFF
v_call: TRBV20-1
d_call: NA
j_call: TRBJ1-1
clone_size: few

cdr3_nt: TGTGCCAGCAGCCTTGGACCCGGACATGGCTACACCTTC
cdr3_aa: CASSLGPGHGYTF
v_call: TRBV7-2
d_call: NA
j_call: TRBJ1-2
clone_size: few

cdr3_nt: TGCAGCGTTTGGATCGCCTCAGATACGCAGTATTTT
cdr3_aa: CSVWIASDTQYF
v_call: TRBV29-1
d_call: NA
j_call: TRBJ2-3
clone_size: many

cdr3_nt: TGCAGCGTGGAAGGGGGCGCGAAGACCCAGTACTTC
cdr3_aa: CSVEGGAKTQYF
v_call: TRBV29-1
d_call: TRBD1
j_call: TRBJ2-5
clone_size: NA

cdr3_nt: TGTGCCAGCAGCTTGAGGTCGATGAACACTGAAGCTTTCTTT
cdr3_aa: CASSLRSMNTEAFF
v_call: TRBV5-5
d_call: NA
j_call: TRBJ1-1
clone_size: many

cdr3_nt: TGTGCCAGCAGTCCTGGAACGACTAGCGGGAGGCCCCCGGGTATGGAGACCCAGTACTTC
cdr3_aa: CASSPGTTSGRPPGMETQYF
v_call: TRBV6-2/TRBV6-3
d_call: TRBD2
j_call: TRBJ2-5
clone_size: NA

cdr3_nt: TGCGCCAGCAGTGACAGGGGTAACGAGCAGTACTTC
cdr3_aa: CASSDRGNEQYF
v_call: TRBV10-1
d_call: NA
j_call: TRBJ2-7
clone_size: few

cdr3_nt: TGTGCCAGCAGCTTAGCACTAGCGGGGGGAGGAGAGCAGTTCTTC
cdr3_aa: CASSLALAGGGEQFF
v_call: TRBV7-2
d_call: TRBD2
j_call: TRBJ2-1
clone_size: NA

cdr3_nt: TGCAGTGCTCCGAAGGAATATCAAGAGACCCAGTACTTC
cdr3_aa: CSAPKEYQETQYF
v_call: TRBV20-1
d_call: NA
j_call: TRBJ2-5
clone_size: NA

cdr3_nt: TGTGCCAGCAGACCCAGGCCCCTCTTATACAATGAGCAGTTCTTC
cdr3_aa: CASRPRPLLYNEQFF
v_call: TRBV7-2
d_call: NA
j_call: TRBJ2-1
clone_size: NA

cdr3_nt: TGCAGTGCTACAGGATGGGGTGCCTCCTACGAGCAGTACTTC
cdr3_aa: CSATGWGASYEQYF
v_call: TRBV20-1
d_call: NA
j_call: TRBJ2-7
clone_size: few

cdr3_nt: TGCGCCAGCAGCTTGGGAGCGGGGGGCTCTACGAACACCGGGGAGCTGTTTTTT
cdr3_aa: CASSLGAGGSTNTGELFF
v_call: TRBV5-1
d_call: TRBD2
j_call: TRBJ2-2
clone_size: NA

cdr3_nt: TGTGCCAGCAGCTTAAATGGGCCGGGAGAGACCCAGTACTTC
cdr3_aa: CASSLNGPGETQYF
v_call: TRBV7-2
d_call: NA
j_call: TRBJ2-5
clone_size: few

cdr3_nt: TGCAGTGCTAAACAAACTAGCGCTTCTTACAATGAGCAGTTCTTC
cdr3_aa: CSAKQTSASYNEQFF
v_call: TRBV20-1
d_call: TRBD2
j_call: TRBJ2-1
clone_size: once

cdr3_nt: TGTGCCAGCAGCTCCCAGGCGGGACTAAGGGCCAATGAGCAGTTCTTC
cdr3_aa: CASSSQAGLRANEQFF
v_call: TRBV5-5
d_call: TRBD2
j_call: TRBJ2-1
clone_size: NA

cdr3_nt: TGCAGTGCTAGAGATTTACTAGCGGGAGGGCTCTATGAGCAGTTCTTC
cdr3_aa: CSARDLLAGGLYEQFF
v_call: TRBV20-1
d_call: TRBD2
j_call: TRBJ2-1
clone_size: few

cdr3_nt: TGTGCCAGCACTAGAGCGTCAGGCAATGAGCAGTTCTTC
cdr3_aa: CASTRASGNEQFF
v_call: TRBV6-1
d_call: NA
j_call: TRBJ2-1
clone_size: many

cdr3_nt: TGCGCCAGCAGCTTTGAGGGGGGGAGAGAGACCCAGTACTTC
cdr3_aa: CASSFEGGRETQYF
v_call: TRBV5-1
d_call: NA
j_call: TRBJ2-5
clone_size: many

cdr3_nt: TGTGCCAGCAGTGATTTGAGACTAGCGCGCAGGGATGAGCAGTTCTTC
cdr3_aa: CASSDLRLARRDEQFF
v_call: TRBV2
d_call: TRBD2
j_call: TRBJ2-1
clone_size: NA